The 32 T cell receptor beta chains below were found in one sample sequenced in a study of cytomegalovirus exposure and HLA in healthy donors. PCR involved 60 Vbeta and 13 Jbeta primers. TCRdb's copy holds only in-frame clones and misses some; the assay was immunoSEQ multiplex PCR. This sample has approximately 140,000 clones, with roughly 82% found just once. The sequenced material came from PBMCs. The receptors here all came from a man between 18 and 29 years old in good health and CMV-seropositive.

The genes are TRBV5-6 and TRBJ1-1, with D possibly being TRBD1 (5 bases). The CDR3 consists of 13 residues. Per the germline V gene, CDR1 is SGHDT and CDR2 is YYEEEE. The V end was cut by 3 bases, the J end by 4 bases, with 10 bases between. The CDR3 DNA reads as TGTGCCAGCAGCTCACAGGTCCCCACTGAAGCTTTCTTT. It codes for CASSSQVPTEAFF.

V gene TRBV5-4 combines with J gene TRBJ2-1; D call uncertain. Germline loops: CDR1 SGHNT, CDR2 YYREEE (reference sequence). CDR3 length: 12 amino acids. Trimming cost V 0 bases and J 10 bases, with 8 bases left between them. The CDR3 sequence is CASSLAPREQFF. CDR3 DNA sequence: TGTGCCAGCAGCTTGGCCCCGCGCGAGCAGTTCTTC.

CDR3 sequence: CASSLGGLGPVGAQYF. DNA for the CDR3: TGTGCCAGCAGCCTGGGTGGACTAGGTCCTGTAGGGGCCCAGTACTTC. The chain uses TRBV7-9 and TRBJ2-5; 7 bases are a match to TRBD2. V trimming: 5 bases; J trimming: 9 bases; junction bases outside the gene matches: 18. The V gene's germline CDR1 is SEHNR and CDR2 FQNEAQ (reference sequence). The CDR3 loop spans 16 amino acids. The whole variable domain, filled in from reference TRBV7-9 and TRBJ2-5, reads DTGVSQNPRHKITKRGQNVTFRCDPISEHNRLYWYRQTLGQGPEFLTYFQNEAQLEKSRLLSDRFSAERPKGSFSTLEIQRTEQGDSAMYLCASSLGGLGPVGAQYFGPGTRLLVL.

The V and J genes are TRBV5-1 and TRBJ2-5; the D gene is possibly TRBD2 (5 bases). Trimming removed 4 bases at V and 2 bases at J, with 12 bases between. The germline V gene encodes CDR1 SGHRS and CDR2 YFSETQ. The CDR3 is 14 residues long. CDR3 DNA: TGCGCCAGCAGCCCTGCGGGTCAGCAAGAGACCCAGTACTTC. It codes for CASSPAGQQETQYF.

Written as DNA, the CDR3 is TGCGCCAGCAGCTTGGGGACAGGCCCAGGATACTTCTCTGGAAACACCATATATTTT. Translating gives CASSLGTGPGYFSGNTIYF. The rearrangement links TRBV5-1 to TRBJ1-3; 7 bases match TRBD1. V lost 0 bases to trimming and J lost 0 bases; unmatched junction nucleotides: 12. CDR1 is SGHRS, CDR2 YFSETQ, per germline. CDR3 length: 19 residues. Variable domain in full (rest from reference TRBV5-1 and TRBJ1-3): KAGVTQTPRYLIKTRGQQVTLSCSPISGHRSVSWYQQTPGQGLQFLFEYFSETQRNKGNFPGRFSGRQFSNSRSEMNVSTLELGDSALYLCASSLGTGPGYFSGNTIYFGEGSWLTVV.

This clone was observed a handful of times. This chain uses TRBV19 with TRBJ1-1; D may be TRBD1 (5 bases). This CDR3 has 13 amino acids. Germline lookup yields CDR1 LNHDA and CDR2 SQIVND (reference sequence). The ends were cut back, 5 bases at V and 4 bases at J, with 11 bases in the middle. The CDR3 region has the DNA TGTGCCAGTAGTGGGGCTCTGGGCACTGAAGCTTTCTTT. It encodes CASSGALGTEAFF.

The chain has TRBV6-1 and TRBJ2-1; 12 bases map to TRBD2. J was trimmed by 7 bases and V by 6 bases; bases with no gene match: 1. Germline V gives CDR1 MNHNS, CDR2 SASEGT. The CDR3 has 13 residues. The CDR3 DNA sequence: TGTGCCAGCAGCGGGACTAGCGGGAATGAGCAGTTCTTC. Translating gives CASSGTSGNEQFF.

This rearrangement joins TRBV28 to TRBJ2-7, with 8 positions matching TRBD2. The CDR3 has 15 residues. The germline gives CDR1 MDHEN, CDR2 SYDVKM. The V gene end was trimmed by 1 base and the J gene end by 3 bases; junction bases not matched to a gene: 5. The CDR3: CASSLLREVRYEQYF. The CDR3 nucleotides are TGTGCCAGCAGTTTATTGCGGGAGGTTCGCTACGAGCAGTACTTC. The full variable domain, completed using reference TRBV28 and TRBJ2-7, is DVKVTQSSRYLVKRTGEKVFLECVQDMDHENMFWYRQDPGLGLRLIYFSYDVKMKEKGDIPEGYSVSREKKERFSLILESASTNQTSMYLCASSLLREVRYEQYFGPGTRLTVT.

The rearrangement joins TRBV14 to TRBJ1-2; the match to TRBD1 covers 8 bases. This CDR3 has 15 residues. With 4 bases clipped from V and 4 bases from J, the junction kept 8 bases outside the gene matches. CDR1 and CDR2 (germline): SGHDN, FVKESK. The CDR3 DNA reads TGTGCCAGCAGCCCTGGACAGGGTGAAGGCTATGGCTACACCTTC. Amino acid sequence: CASSPGQGEGYGYTF.

The CDR3 loop is CASSLGVSARYGYTF. The CDR3 DNA follows: TGTGCCAGCAGCTTAGGAGTAAGTGCGCGCTATGGCTACACCTTC. V usage is TRBV7-2 and J usage is TRBJ1-2, with D unresolved. In germline, CDR1 is SGHTA, CDR2 FQGNSA. The CDR3 is made up of 15 amino acids. V was cut by 1 base and J by 4 bases, with 13 bases left in between.

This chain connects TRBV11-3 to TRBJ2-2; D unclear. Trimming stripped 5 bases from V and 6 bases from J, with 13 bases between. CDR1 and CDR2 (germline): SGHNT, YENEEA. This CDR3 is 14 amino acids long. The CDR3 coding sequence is TGTGCCAGCAGCCCAGGTTATCGGCCCGGGGAGCTGTTTTTT. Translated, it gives CASSPGYRPGELFF.

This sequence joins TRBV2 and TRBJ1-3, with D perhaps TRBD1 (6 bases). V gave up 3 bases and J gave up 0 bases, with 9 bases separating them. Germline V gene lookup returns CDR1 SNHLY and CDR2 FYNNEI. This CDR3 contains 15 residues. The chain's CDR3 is CASSDGQSSGNTIYF. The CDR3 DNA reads TGTGCCAGCAGTGATGGACAGAGCTCTGGAAACACCATATATTTT.

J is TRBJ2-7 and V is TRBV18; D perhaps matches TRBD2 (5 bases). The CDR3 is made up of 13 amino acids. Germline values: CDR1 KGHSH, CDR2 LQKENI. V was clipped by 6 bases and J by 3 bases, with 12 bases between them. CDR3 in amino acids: CASSLPSSYEQYF. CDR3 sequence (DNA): TGTGCCAGCTCTCTCCCTAGCAGCTACGAGCAGTACTTC.

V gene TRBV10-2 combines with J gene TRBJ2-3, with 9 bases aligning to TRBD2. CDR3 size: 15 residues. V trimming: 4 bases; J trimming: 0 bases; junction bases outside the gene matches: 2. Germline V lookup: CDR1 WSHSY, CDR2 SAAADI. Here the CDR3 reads CASSVTSGSTDTQYF. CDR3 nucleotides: TGCGCCAGCAGTGTGACTAGCGGAAGCACAGATACGCAGTATTTT.

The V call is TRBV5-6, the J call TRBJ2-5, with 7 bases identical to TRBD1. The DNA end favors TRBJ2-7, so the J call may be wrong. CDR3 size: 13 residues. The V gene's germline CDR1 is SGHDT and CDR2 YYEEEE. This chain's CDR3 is CASSPQGAYEQYF. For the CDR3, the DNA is TGTGCCAGCAGTCCGCAGGGGGCCTACGAGCAGTACTTC.

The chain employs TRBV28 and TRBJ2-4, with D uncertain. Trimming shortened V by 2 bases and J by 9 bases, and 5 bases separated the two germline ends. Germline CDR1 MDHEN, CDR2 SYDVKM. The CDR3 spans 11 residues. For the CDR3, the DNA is TGTGCCAGCAGTTTACATTCCATTCAGTACTTC. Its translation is CASSLHSIQYF.

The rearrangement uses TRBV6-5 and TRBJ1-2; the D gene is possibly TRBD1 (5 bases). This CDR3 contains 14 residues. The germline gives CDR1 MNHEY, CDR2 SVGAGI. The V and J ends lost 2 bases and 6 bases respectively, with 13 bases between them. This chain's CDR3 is CASSYLRDGDGYTF. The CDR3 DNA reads TGTGCCAGCAGTTACCTCAGGGATGGAGATGGCTACACCTTC.

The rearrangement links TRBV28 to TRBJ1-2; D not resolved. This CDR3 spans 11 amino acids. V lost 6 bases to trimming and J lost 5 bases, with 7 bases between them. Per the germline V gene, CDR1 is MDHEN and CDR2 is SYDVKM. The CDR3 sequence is CASSTRYGYTF. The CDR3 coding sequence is TGTGCCAGCAGCACTAGGTATGGCTACACCTTC.

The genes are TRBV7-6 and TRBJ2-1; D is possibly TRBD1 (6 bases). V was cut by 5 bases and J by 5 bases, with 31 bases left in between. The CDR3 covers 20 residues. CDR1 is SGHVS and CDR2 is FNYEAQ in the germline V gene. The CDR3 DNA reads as TGTGCCAGCAGCGACCCTCTACAGGGCAGGGTTGCAGCGGCTGACAATGAGCAGTTCTTC. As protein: CASSDPLQGRVAAADNEQFF.

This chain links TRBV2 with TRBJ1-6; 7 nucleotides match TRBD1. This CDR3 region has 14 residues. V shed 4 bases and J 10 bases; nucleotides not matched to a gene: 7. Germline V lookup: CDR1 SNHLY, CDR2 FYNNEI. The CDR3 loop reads CASSVDRFGSPLHF. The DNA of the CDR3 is TGTGCCAGCAGTGTGGACAGGTTCGGATCACCCCTCCACTTT.

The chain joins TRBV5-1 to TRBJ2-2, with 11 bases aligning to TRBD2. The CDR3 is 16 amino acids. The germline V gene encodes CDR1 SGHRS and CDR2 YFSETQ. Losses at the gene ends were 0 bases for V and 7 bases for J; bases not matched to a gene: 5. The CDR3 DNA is TGCGCCAGCAGCTTGGAAACTAGCGGGAGAGGCGGGGAGCTGTTTTTT. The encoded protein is CASSLETSGRGGELFF.

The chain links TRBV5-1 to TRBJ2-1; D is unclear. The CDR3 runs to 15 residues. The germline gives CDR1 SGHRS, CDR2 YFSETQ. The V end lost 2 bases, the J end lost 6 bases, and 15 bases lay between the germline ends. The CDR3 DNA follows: TGCGCCAGCAGCTTACGCGGCCCTCGAACCAATGAGCAGTTCTTC. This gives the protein CASSLRGPRTNEQFF.

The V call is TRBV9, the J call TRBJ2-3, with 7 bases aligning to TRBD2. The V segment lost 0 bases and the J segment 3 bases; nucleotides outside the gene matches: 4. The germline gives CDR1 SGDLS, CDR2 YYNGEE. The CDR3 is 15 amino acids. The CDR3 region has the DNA TGTGCCAGCAGCGTAGAGGGGACTAAGACAGATACGCAGTATTTT. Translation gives CASSVEGTKTDTQYF.

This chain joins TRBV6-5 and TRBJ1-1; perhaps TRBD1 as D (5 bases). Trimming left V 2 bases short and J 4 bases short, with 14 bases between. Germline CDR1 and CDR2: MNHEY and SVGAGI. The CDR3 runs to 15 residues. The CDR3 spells CASSYGGTGATEAFF. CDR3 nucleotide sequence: TGTGCCAGCAGTTACGGGGGGACGGGTGCCACTGAAGCTTTCTTT.

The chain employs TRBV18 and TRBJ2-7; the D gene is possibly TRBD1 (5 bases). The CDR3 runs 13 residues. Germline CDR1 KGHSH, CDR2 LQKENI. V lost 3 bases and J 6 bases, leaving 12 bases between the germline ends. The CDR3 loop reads CASSPSRQFEQYF. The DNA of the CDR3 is TGTGCCAGCTCACCTAGCCGACAGTTCGAGCAGTACTTC.

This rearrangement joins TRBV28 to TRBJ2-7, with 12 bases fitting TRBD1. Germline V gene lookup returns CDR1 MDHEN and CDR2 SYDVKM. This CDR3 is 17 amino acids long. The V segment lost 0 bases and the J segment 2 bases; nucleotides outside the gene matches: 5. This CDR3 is CASSLWGTGGAAYEQYF. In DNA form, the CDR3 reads TGTGCCAGCAGTTTATGGGGGACAGGGGGCGCGGCCTACGAGCAGTACTTC.

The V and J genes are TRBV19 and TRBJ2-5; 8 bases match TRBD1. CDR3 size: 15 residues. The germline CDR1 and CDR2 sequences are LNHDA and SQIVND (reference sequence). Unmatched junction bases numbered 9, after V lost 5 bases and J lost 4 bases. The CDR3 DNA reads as TGTGCCAGTAGTCGTATGGACAGGGTCGGAGAGACCCAGTACTTC. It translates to CASSRMDRVGETQYF.

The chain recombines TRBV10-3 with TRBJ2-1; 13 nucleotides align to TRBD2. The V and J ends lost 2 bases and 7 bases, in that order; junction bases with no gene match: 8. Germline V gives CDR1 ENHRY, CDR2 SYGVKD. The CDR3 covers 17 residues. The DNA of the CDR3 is TGTGCCATCAGTGAGCGTACTAGCGGGAGGGCCGGAAATGAGCAGTTCTTC. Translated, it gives CAISERTSGRAGNEQFF.

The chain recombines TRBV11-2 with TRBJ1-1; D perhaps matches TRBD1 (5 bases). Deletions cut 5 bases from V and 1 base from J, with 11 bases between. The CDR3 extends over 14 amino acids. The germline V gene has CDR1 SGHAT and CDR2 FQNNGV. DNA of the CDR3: TGTGCCAGCAGCATAGGACACCAGAACACTGAAGCTTTCTTT. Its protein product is CASSIGHQNTEAFF.

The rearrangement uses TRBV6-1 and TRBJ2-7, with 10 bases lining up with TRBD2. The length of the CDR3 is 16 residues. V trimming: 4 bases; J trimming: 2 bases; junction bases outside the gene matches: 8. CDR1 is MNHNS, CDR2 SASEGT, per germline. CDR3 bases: TGTGCCAGCAGTGCCATTGGGCTAGCGGGGGCCTACGAGCAGTACTTC. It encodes CASSAIGLAGAYEQYF.

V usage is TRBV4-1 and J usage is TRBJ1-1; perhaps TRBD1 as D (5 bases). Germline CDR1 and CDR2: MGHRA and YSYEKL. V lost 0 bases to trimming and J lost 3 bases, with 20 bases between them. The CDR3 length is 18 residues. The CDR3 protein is CASSQDPPERAGDTEAFF. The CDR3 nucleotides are TGCGCCAGCAGCCAAGATCCCCCAGAGAGGGCGGGGGACACTGAAGCTTTCTTT.

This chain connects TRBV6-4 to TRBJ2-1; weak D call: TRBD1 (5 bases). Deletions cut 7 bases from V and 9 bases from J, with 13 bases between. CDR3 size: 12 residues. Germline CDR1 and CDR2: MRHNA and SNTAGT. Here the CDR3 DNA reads TGTGCCAGCATCAGCCCAAGGGGTGAGCAGTTCTTC. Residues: CASISPRGEQFF.